The rows below give T cell receptor beta chains drawn from one sample of a study of blood T cell repertoires in COVID-19. Repertoires were generated with immunoSEQ multiplex PCR, while TCRdb's copy carries only in-frame clones and drops some. The sample carries 110,000 or so clones, more than 60% recorded once. The sample comprised peripheral blood. The receptors were gathered from a man aged 65 to 85 with acute or convalescent COVID-19. CDR3s include the opening cysteine and the closing phenylalanine or tryptophan. D genes are given only for firm matches. Part of the rows lack a size; the others show once, few, many or a class for expanded clones.

J,D,V,size,CDR3,DNA
TRBJ1-5,-,TRBV5-1,-,CASSSTGDSNQPQHF,TGCGCCAGCAGCTCGACTGGAGATAGCAATCAGCCCCAGCATTTT
TRBJ1-4,-,TRBV5-6,-,CASSLVSVNNEKLFF,TGTGCCAGCAGCTTGGTGTCAGTGAATAATGAAAAACTGTTTTTT
TRBJ1-2,-,TRBV12-2,-,CASRLARWQTSGYTF,TGTGCAAGTCGCTTAGCGAGGTGGCAGACGTCTGGCTACACCTTC
TRBJ2-3,TRBD2,TRBV7-8,-,CASSSGGLAGIDTQYF,TGTGCCAGCAGCTCCGGCGGACTAGCGGGGATAGATACGCAGTATTTT
TRBJ2-5,TRBD2,TRBV7-2,-,CASSPRGSGGAWETQYF,TGTGCCAGCAGCCCCCGGGGGAGCGGGGGGGCCTGGGAGACCCAGTACTTC
TRBJ1-5,-,TRBV3-1/TRBV3-2,-,CASSQDWGGQPQHF,TGTGCCAGCAGCCAAGATTGGGGCGGCCAGCCCCAGCATTTT
TRBJ2-5,-,TRBV27,-,CASSPLFRTEETQYF,TGTGCCAGCAGCCCCCTTTTTCGGACAGAAGAGACCCAGTACTTC
TRBJ2-5,TRBD2,TRBV5-4,-,CASSPSGSPQETQYF,TGTGCCAGCAGCCCTAGCGGGAGTCCTCAAGAGACCCAGTACTTC
TRBJ2-3,-,TRBV7-9,-,CASSPDSRDTQYF,TGTGCCAGCAGCCCGGACAGCCGAGATACGCAGTATTTT
TRBJ1-1,-,TRBV15,-,CATSSGGGTEAFF,TGTGCCACCAGCAGCGGGGGGGGCACTGAAGCTTTCTTT
TRBJ2-7,-,TRBV7-2,-,CASSLTGAYEQYF,TGTGCCAGCAGCTTAACGGGGGCCTACGAGCAGTACTTC
TRBJ2-7,-,TRBV4-1,-,CASSHLRGGEEQYF,TGCGCCAGCAGCCATCTCCGTGGCGGGGAAGAGCAGTACTTC
TRBJ2-7,-,TRBV5-1,-,CASSDATVREQYF,TGCGCCAGCAGCGACGCGACAGTCCGCGAGCAGTACTTC
TRBJ2-7,-,TRBV6-2/TRBV6-3,-,CASSYGAGPHPYEQYF,TGTGCCAGCAGTTACGGGGCAGGCCCCCACCCCTACGAGCAGTACTTC
TRBJ1-1,TRBD1,TRBV29-1,-,CSGARDRGTEAFF,TGCAGCGGGGCCCGGGACAGGGGAACTGAAGCTTTCTTT
TRBJ2-5,TRBD2,TRBV5-4,-,CASSLGSSGGFYQETQYF,TGTGCCAGCAGCCTAGGCTCTAGCGGGGGCTTTTACCAAGAGACCCAGTACTTC
TRBJ1-2,-,TRBV12-3/TRBV12-4,-,CASSGGFYGYTF,TGTGCGTCGTCCGGGGGGTTCTATGGCTACACCTTC
TRBJ1-1,-,TRBV30,few,CAWSVTRSQVNTEAFF,TGTGCCTGGAGTGTAACCCGATCTCAGGTGAACACTGAAGCTTTCTTT
TRBJ1-1,-,TRBV6-5,-,CASSSSGQNTEAFF,TGTGCCAGCAGTTCATCCGGACAGAACACTGAAGCTTTCTTT
TRBJ1-6,-,TRBV27,-,CASTGVYNSPLHF,TGTGCCAGCACCGGGGTATATAATTCACCCCTCCACTTT
TRBJ1-3,TRBD1,TRBV30,-,CAWDRGLSGNTIYF,TGTGCCTGGGACAGGGGGTTATCTGGAAACACCATATATTTT
TRBJ2-3,-,TRBV2,-,CASRYTQGPDTQYF,TGTGCCAGCAGGTATACCCAGGGGCCAGATACGCAGTATTTT